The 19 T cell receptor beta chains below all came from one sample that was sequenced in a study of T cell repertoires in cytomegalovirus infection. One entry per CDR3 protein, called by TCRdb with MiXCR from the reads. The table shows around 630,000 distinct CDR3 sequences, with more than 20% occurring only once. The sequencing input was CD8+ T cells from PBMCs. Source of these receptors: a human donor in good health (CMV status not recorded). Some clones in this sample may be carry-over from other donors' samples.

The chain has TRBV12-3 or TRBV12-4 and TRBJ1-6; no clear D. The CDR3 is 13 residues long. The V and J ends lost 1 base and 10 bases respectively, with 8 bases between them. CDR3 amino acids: CASSLESDSPLHF. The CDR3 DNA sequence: TGTGCCAGCAGTTTAGAATCAGACTCACCCCTCCACTTT.

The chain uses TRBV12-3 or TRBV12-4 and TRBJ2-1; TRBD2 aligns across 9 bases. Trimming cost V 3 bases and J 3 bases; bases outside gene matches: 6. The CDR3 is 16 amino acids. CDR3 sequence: CASSFIAGDNYNEQFF. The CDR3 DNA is TGTGCCAGCAGTTTCATAGCGGGGGATAACTACAATGAGCAGTTCTTC.

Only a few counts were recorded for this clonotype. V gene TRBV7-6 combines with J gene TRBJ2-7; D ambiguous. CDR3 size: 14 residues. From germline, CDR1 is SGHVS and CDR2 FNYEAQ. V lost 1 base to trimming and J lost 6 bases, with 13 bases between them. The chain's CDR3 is CASSLVVGRSEQYF. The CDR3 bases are TGTGCCAGCAGCTTAGTTGTAGGTAGGTCCGAGCAGTACTTC.

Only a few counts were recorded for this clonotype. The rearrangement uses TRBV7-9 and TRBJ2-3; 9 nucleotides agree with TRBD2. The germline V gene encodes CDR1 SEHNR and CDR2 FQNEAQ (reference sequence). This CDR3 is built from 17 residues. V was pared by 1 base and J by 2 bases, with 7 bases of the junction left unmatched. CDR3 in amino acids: CASSLGSAGGPTDTQYF. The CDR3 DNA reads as TGTGCCAGCAGCTTAGGTTCGGCGGGGGGGCCCACAGATACGCAGTATTTT.

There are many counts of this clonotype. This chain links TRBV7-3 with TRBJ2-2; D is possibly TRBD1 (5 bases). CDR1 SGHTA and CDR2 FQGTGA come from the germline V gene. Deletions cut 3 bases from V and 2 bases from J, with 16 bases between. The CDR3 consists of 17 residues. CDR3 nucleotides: TGTGCCAGCAGCTTTGTCAGGACAAAGGGCAACACCGGGGAGCTGTTTTTT. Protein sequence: CASSFVRTKGNTGELFF.

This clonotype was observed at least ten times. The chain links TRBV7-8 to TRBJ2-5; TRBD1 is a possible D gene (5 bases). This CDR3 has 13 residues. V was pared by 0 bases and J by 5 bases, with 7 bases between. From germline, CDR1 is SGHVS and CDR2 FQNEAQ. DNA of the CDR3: TGTGCCAGCAGCTTAGCTGGGGCCGAGACCCAGTACTTC. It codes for CASSLAGAETQYF.

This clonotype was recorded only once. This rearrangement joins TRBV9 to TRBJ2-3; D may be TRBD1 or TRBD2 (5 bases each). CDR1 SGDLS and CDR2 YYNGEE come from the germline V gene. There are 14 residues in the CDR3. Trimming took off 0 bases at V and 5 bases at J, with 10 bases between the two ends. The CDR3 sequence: CASSVGGTQDTQYF. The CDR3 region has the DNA TGTGCCAGCAGCGTAGGGGGGACCCAAGATACGCAGTATTTT.

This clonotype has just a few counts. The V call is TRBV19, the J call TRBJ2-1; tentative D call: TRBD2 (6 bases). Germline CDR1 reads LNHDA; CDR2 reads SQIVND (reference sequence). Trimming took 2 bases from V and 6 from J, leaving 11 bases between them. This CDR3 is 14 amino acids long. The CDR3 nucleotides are TGTGCCAGTAGTATACGGGGGTTCGGCAATGAGCAGTTCTTC. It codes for CASSIRGFGNEQFF.

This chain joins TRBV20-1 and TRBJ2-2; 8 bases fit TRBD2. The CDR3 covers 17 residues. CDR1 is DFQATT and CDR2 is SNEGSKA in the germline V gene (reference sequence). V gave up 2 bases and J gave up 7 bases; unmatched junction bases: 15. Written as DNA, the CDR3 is TGCAGTGCTAGATCGAGTAGGCGGGGGGCCCTAATCGGGGAGCTGTTTTTT. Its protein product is CSARSSRRGALIGELFF.

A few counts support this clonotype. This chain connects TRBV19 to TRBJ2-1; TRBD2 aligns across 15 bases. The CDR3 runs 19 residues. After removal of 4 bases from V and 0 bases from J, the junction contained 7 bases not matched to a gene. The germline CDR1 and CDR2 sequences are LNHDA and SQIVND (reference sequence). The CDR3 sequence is CASSSGTSGGWGSYNEQFF. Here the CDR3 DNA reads TGTGCCAGTAGTAGCGGGACTAGCGGGGGGTGGGGCTCCTACAATGAGCAGTTCTTC.

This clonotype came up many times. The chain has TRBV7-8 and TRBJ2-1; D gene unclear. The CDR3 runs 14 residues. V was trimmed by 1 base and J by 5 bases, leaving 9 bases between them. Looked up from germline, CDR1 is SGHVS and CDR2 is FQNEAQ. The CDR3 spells CASSLGRSHNEQFF. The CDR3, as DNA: TGTGCCAGCAGCTTAGGTCGGTCGCACAATGAGCAGTTCTTC.

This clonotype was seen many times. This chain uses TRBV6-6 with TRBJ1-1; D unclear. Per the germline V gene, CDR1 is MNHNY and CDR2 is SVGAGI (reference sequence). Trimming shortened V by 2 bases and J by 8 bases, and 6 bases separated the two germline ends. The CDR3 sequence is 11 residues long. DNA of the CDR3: TGTGCCAGCAGTTACACAGAAGAAGCTTTCTTT. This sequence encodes CASSYTEEAFF.

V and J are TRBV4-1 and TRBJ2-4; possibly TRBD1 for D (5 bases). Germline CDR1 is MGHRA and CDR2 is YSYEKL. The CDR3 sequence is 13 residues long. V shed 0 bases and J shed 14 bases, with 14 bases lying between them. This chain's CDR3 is CASSQDQGVDEYF. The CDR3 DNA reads TGCGCCAGCAGCCAAGATCAGGGTGTGGATGAGTACTTC.

The DNA for the CDR3 is TGTGCCAGTACCACCGACAGGGGGCTTGTTCAGCCCCAGCATTTT. Its protein product is CASTTDRGLVQPQHF. The chain uses TRBV19 and TRBJ1-5; the match to TRBD1 covers 10 bases. Per the germline V gene, CDR1 is LNHDA and CDR2 is SQIVND (reference sequence). The length of the CDR3 is 15 residues. The V segment lost 7 bases and the J segment 6 bases; nucleotides outside the gene matches: 9.

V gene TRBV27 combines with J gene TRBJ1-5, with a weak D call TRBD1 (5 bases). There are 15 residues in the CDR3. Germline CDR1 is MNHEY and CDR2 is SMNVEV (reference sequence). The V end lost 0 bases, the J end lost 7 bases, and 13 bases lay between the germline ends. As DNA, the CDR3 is TGTGCCAGCAGTTTATCAAGAACAGGTGAGCAGCCCCAGCATTTT. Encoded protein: CASSLSRTGEQPQHF.

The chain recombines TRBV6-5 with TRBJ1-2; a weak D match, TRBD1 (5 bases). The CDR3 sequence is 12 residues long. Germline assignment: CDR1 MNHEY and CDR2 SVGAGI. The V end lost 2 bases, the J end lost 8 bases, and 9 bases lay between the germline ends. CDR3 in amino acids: CASSYPAGGYTF. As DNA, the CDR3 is TGTGCCAGCAGTTACCCAGCAGGGGGCTACACCTTC.

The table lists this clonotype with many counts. CDR3 sequence: CASSSLRGRDTEAFF. CDR3 bases: TGTGCCAGCAGCTCTCTCAGGGGTCGGGACACTGAAGCTTTCTTT. The genes are TRBV7-9 and TRBJ1-1, with D perhaps matching TRBD1 (6 bases). The CDR3 has 15 amino acids. Germline CDR1 SEHNR, CDR2 FQNEAQ (reference sequence). V gave up 4 bases and J gave up 3 bases, with 15 bases separating them.

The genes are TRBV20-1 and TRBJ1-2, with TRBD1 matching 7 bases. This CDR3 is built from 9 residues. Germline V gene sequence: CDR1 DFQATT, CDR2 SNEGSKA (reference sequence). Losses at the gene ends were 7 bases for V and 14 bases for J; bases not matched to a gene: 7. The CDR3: CSGQTGTTF. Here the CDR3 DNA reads TGCAGTGGGCAGACAGGGACAACCTTC.

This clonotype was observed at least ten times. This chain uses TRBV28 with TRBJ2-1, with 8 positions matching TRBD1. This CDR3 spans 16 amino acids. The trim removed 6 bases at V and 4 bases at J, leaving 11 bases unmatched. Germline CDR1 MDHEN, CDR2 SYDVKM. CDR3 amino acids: CASSYTPGGSYNEQFF. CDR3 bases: TGTGCCAGCAGCTACACTCCAGGGGGCTCGTACAATGAGCAGTTCTTC.